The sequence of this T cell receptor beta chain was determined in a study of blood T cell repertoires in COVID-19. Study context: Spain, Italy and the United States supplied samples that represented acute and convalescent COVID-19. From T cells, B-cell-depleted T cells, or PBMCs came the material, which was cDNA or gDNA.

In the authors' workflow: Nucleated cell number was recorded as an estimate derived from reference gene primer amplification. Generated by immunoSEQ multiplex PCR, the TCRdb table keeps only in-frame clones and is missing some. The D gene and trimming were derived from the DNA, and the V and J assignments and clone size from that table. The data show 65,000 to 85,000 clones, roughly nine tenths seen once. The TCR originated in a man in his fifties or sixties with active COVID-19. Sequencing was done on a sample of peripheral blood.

The CDR3 coding sequence is TGTGCCAGCTCCTCAGGGGGATTCTCTGGAAACACCATATATTTT. This translates into CASSSGGFSGNTIYF. The chain employs TRBV9 and TRBJ1-3; 7 nucleotides align to TRBD1. This CDR3 region has 15 residues. Per germline, CDR1 SGDLS and CDR2 YYNGEE. V lost 7 bases to trimming and J lost 0 bases; unmatched junction nucleotides: 7.